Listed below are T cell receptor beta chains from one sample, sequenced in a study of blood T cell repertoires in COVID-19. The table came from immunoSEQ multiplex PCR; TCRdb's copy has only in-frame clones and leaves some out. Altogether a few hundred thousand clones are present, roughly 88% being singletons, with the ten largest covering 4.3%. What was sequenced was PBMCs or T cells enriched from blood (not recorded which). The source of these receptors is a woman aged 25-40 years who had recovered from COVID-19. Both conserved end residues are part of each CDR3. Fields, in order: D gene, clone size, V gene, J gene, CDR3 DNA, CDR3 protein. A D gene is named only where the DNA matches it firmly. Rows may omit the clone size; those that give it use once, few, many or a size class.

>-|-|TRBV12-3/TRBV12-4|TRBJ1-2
TGTGCCAGCCGGGGTGCAGGCGTCGATGGCTACACCTTC
CASRGAGVDGYTF
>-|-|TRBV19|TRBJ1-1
TGTGCCAGTACTAAAAACGGGGGGGAAAGGGCTTTCTTT
CASTKNGGERAFF
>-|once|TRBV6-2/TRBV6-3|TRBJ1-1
TGTGCCAGCAGTTACCAGGGGACGGCCCTTGTAGCTTTCTTT
CASSYQGTALVAFF
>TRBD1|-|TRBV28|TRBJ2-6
TGTGCCAGCAGTGTAGGACAGGGCATAAGGTCTGGGGCCAACGTCCTGACTTTC
CASSVGQGIRSGANVLTF
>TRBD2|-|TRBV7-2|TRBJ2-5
TGTGCCAGCAGCTTAGTGGCTAGCGGGGGGCAAGAGACCCAGTACTTC
CASSLVASGGQETQYF
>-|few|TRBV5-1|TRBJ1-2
TGCGCCAGCAGCCGGGACGGAGGGAATAACTATGGCTACACCTTC
CASSRDGGNNYGYTF
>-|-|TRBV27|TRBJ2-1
TGTGCCAGCAGTTTTTATCCTAATGAGCAGTTCTTC
CASSFYPNEQFF
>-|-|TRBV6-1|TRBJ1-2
TGTGCCAGCAGTGAAACGGCGGGGCAGGCAAGGACCTTC
CASSETAGQARTF
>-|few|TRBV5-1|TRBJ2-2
TGCGCCAGCAACCAGGGTAGTAACACCGGGGAGCTGTTTTTT
CASNQGSNTGELFF
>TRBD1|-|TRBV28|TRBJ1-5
TGTGCCAGCAGTTTAGACAGGGGGAATTCGGGCAATCAGCCCCAGCATTTT
CASSLDRGNSGNQPQHF
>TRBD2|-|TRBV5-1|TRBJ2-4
TGCGCCAGCAGCTCCGCAGGGACTAGCGGAAACATTCAGTACTTC
CASSSAGTSGNIQYF
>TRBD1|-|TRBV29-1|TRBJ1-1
TGCAGCGTTCAGGGGGCGAGGACTGAAGCTTTCTTT
CSVQGARTEAFF
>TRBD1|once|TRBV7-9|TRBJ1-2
TGTGCCAGCAGCCTCCGGGACAGGACGACGGTTAACTATGGCTACACCTTC
CASSLRDRTTVNYGYTF
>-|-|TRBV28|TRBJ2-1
TGTGCCAGTGAGCCAACCGGGACCTACAATGAGCAGTTCTTC
CASEPTGTYNEQFF
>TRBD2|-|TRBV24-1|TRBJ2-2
TGTGCCACCAGTGATTTAGAGATATCGGGGGGAACCGGGGAGCTGTTTTTT
CATSDLEISGGTGELFF
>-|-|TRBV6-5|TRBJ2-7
TGTGCCAGCAGTTCCACGGTTTCCTACGAGCAGTACTTC
CASSSTVSYEQYF
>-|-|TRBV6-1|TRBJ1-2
TGTGCCAGCAGTGAAGCGCGTCCAGGCCGGGGGGCGGGTGGCTACACCTTC
CASSEARPGRGAGGYTF
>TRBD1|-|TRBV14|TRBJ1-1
TGTGCCAGCAGGGCTCAGGGGGAGGTCACTGAAGCTTTCTTT
CASRAQGEVTEAFF
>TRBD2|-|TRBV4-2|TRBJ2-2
TGTGCCAGCAGCCAAGATTGGGCGGGGGTGAACACCGGGGAGCTGTTTTTT
CASSQDWAGVNTGELFF
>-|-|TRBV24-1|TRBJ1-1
TGTGCCACCAGTGACTGGGGGGAGGGGCGAGCTTTCTTT
CATSDWGEGRAFF